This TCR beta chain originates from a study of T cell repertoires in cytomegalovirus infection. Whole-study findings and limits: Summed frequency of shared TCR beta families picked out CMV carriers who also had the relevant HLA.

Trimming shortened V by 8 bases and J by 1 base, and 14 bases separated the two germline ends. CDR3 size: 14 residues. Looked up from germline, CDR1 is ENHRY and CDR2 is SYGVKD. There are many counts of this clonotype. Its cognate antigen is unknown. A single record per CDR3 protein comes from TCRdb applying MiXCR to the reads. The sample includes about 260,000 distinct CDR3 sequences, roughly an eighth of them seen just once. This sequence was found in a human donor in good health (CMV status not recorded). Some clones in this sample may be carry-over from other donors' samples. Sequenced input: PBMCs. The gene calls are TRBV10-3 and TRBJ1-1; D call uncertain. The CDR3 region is CAIRLSSENTEAFF. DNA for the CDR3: TGTGCCATCCGGTTAAGTTCGGAGAACACTGAAGCTTTCTTT.